This TCR beta chain was observed in a study of cytomegalovirus exposure and HLA in healthy donors. The repertoire was sequenced with immunoSEQ multiplex PCR; TCRdb's copy has only in-frame clones and lacks some. The sample gives 45,000 to 60,000 clones, approximately 95% of which show up once; 5.8% is in the top ten. The CDR3 is 15 amino acids. Per germline, CDR1 SEHNR and CDR2 FQNEAQ (reference sequence). V dropped 5 bases and J dropped 4 bases, with 17 bases sitting between them. Comments on this clone: Its antigen is not identified.

The donors were part of the validation cohort of 100 to 150 subjects. That cohort was separate from the first cohort, which comprised roughly 670 subjects. Study results and limitations: Usually a TCR sequence was rare, but some public TCRs were found in many donors. Clusters of TCRs from the first cohort tended to co-occur in the 100 to 150 validation repertoires (as a later analysis found). In vitro data verified a few CMV-associated chains as specific for CMV antigens.

Sequences were obtained from PBMCs. The clonotype was recovered from a woman under 30 in good health and CMV-seronegative. The V call is TRBV7-9, the J call TRBJ1-2; maybe TRBD1 (5 bases). The CDR3 here is CASSPGGASAYGYTF. CDR3 sequence (DNA): TGTGCCAGCAGCCCCGGCGGGGCATCAGCCTATGGCTACACCTTC.